Listed below are T cell receptor beta chains from one sample, sequenced in a study of identical twins. Using its own MiXCR run on the 5' RACE reads, TCRdb lists one record per CDR3 protein. This table holds more than 600,000 distinct CDR3 sequences, roughly 18% found once. The same sample was also used in a study of T cells expressing NK-cell markers.

The sequenced sample consisted of PBMCs. These receptors originate from a woman younger than 35 in good health. The CDR3 runs from the conserved cysteine through the conserved F or W. D genes are given only for firm matches. Clone size is shown for a subset of rows, as once, few, many or a class of expanded clone.

d_call	v_call	j_call	clone_size	cdr3_nt	cdr3_aa
TRBD2	TRBV5-1	TRBJ2-2	-	TGCGCCAGCAGCTTTGCTACTAGCGTGAGCACCGGGGAGCTGTTTTTT	CASSFATSVSTGELFF
TRBD1	TRBV7-9	TRBJ1-1	-	TGTGCCAGCAGCTACCGGACAGGGTCAACTGAAGCTTTCTTT	CASSYRTGSTEAFF
-	TRBV9	TRBJ2-7	few	TGTGCCAGCAGCGTAGGCAGTCAGTCCTACGAGCAGTACTTC	CASSVGSQSYEQYF
-	TRBV7-9	TRBJ2-3	-	TGTGCCACCCCGCCCAGGGACATTTCCTCTAGCACAGATACGCAGTATTTT	CATPPRDISSSTDTQYF
-	TRBV10-2	TRBJ1-2	few	TGCGCCAGCGGTCTCGATGGCTACACCTTC	CASGLDGYTF
TRBD2	TRBV20-1	TRBJ2-7	-	TGCAGTGCTAGGCTCTTGGCGGGAGGGCCGGAGGAAGAGCAGTACTTC	CSARLLAGGPEEEQYF
-	TRBV9	TRBJ2-7	-	TGTGCCAGCAGCGTAGGATCCGCCAGCTCCTACGAGCAGTACTTC	CASSVGSASSYEQYF
TRBD1	TRBV20-1	TRBJ2-3	-	TGCAGTGCTAGAGATCGACAGGGACCAGATACGCAGTATTTT	CSARDRQGPDTQYF
-	TRBV27	TRBJ2-3	-	TGTGCCAGCAGTTTAGGCCTGACCAGCACAGATACGCAGTATTTT	CASSLGLTSTDTQYF
TRBD1	TRBV10-3	TRBJ2-7	-	TGTGCCATCAGTGAGTCGGGGGACAGAACCTACGAGCAGTACTTC	CAISESGDRTYEQYF
-	TRBV12-3/TRBV12-4	TRBJ2-1	-	TGTGCCAGCAGCCTCCGAATGAGCTCCTACAATGAGCAGTTCTTC	CASSLRMSSYNEQFF
-	TRBV5-1	TRBJ1-2	-	TGCGCCAGCACCGCCCAGGGTTCCTATGGCTACACCTTC	CASTAQGSYGYTF
-	TRBV5-1	TRBJ2-1	few	TGCGCCAGCAGGGGCCTGGACCGCAATGAGCAGTTCTTC	CASRGLDRNEQFF
-	TRBV6-1	TRBJ1-1	-	TGTGCCAGCAGTATTCGGAGGGACACTGAAGCTTTCTTT	CASSIRRDTEAFF
-	TRBV18	TRBJ2-1	-	TGTGCCAGCTCACCCCTGATGAGAGGGCCCAATGAGCAGTTCTTC	CASSPLMRGPNEQFF
-	TRBV19	TRBJ1-1	-	TGTGCCAGTAGTTTAGGGGAGGTGAACACTGAAGCTTTCTTT	CASSLGEVNTEAFF
-	TRBV7-9	TRBJ2-7	-	TGTGCCAGCAGCCATCAGGGGTCCTACGAGCAGTACTTC	CASSHQGSYEQYF
-	TRBV21-1	TRBJ2-1	-	TGTGCCAGCAGCTGTCCTGGGCAGTTCTTC	CASSCPGQFF
-	TRBV29-1	TRBJ2-2	few	TGCAGCGTTGATCTGGCCACCGGGGAGCTGTTTTTT	CSVDLATGELFF
TRBD1	TRBV5-1	TRBJ1-2	-	TGCGCCAGCAGCCCCTGGACAGGGGGCGATGATGGCTACACCTTC	CASSPWTGGDDGYTF
TRBD2	TRBV10-3	TRBJ2-5	-	TGTGCCATCAGTGACTCAAGAGCGGGAACGGGAGAGACCCAGTACTTC	CAISDSRAGTGETQYF
TRBD1	TRBV20-1	TRBJ1-2	few	TGCAGTGCTAGGTGGGACAGAGCTAACTATGGCTACACCTTC	CSARWDRANYGYTF
-	TRBV12-3/TRBV12-4	TRBJ1-4	few	TGTGCCAGCAGGGACCTGGGGTCTAATGAAAAACTGTTTTTT	CASRDLGSNEKLFF
-	TRBV2	TRBJ1-2	-	TGTGCCGTACAGGTAGTGGGTGGCTACACCTTC	CAVQVVGGYTF
-	TRBV20-1	TRBJ1-2	-	TGCAGTGCTAGAGATCACGGCGGTAATGGCTACACCTTC	CSARDHGGNGYTF
-	TRBV7-2	TRBJ2-1	-	TGTGCCAGCAGCTCCCCTCGTAGTCCTACCCCTTACAATGAGCAGTTCTTC	CASSSPRSPTPYNEQFF
-	TRBV5-1	TRBJ2-6	few	TGCGCCAGCAGACATGGGGCCAACGTCCTGACTTTC	CASRHGANVLTF
-	TRBV7-2	TRBJ2-7	-	TGTGCCAGCAGCTTCGTTGCGGATATATCCTACGAGCAGTACTTC	CASSFVADISYEQYF
TRBD2	TRBV5-1	TRBJ2-3	-	TGCGCCAGCGCCCGAAATCAGCGGGGGTTCAAAGATACGCAGTATTTT	CASARNQRGFKDTQYF